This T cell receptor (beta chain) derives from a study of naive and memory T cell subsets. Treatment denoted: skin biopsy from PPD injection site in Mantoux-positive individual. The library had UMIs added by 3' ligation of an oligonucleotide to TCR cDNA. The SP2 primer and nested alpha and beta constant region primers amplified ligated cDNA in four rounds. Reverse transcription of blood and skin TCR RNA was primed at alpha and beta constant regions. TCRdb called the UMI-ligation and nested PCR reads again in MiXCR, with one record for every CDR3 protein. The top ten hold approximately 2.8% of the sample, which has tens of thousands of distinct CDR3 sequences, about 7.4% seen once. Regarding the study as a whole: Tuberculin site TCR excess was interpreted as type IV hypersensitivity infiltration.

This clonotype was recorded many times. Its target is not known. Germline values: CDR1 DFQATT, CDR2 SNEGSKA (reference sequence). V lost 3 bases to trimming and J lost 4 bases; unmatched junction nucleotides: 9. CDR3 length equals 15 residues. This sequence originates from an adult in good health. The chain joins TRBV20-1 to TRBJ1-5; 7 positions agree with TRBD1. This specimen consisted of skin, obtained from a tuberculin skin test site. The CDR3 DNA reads TGCAGTGCTAGCTCGTCCGGGACAGTGAATCAGCCCCAGCATTTT. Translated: CSASSSGTVNQPQHF.